The 16 T cell receptor beta chains below all came from one sample that was sequenced in a study of spatial heterogeneity in lung cancer. MiXCR, run by TCRdb on the 5' RACE reads, gives a single entry per CDR3 protein. The repertoire includes about 82,000 distinct CDR3 sequences, around 13% of them detected once, and around 4.3% sits in the top ten. The time point is: sample taken at primary tumor resection. Whole RNA from tumor, nontumor lung or frozen PBMC was sequenced unsorted. This material consisted of PBMCs, taken at surgery. These receptor sequences come from a male donor with early-stage non-small cell lung cancer.

The chain uses TRBV11-2 and TRBJ2-5; D unclear. The V end lost 8 bases, the J end lost 3 bases, and 13 bases lay between the germline ends. This CDR3 has 13 residues. Looked up from germline, CDR1 is SGHAT and CDR2 is FQNNGV. The CDR3 loop is CASSAGVEETQYF. The CDR3 region has the DNA TGTGCCAGCTCGGCTGGCGTAGAAGAGACCCAGTACTTC.

The genes are TRBV7-9 and TRBJ1-4; D uncertain. V lost 7 bases and J lost 7, with 19 bases in between. Per germline, CDR1 SEHNR and CDR2 FQNEAQ (reference sequence). This CDR3 comprises 15 residues. Here the CDR3 reads CASNFGRPFVEKLFF. The CDR3 region has the DNA TGTGCCAGCAACTTCGGCAGGCCGTTTGTTGAAAAACTGTTTTTT.

This clonotype has more than one count but fewer than ten. The V gene is TRBV10-3, the J gene TRBJ2-3; TRBD1 agrees at 9 bases. There are 14 residues in the CDR3. Germline V gene lookup returns CDR1 ENHRY and CDR2 SYGVKD. Trimming at V came to 6 bases and at J to 5 bases, leaving 6 bases not matched to a gene. The CDR3 bases are TGTGCCATCAGGATTACAGGGGGCATAGATACGCAGTATTTT. Encoded protein: CAIRITGGIDTQYF.

This clonotype was recorded at least ten times. The rearrangement links TRBV29-1 to TRBJ1-2; D gene unclear. Trimming stripped 5 bases from V and 6 bases from J, with 10 bases between. Germline values: CDR1 SQVTM, CDR2 ANQGSEA. The CDR3 length is 11 residues. The CDR3 region is CSVRITDGYTF. CDR3 bases: TGCAGCGTTAGGATTACCGATGGCTACACCTTC. The full variable domain, in which reference TRBV29-1 and TRBJ1-2 provide the parts outside the CDR3, is SAVISQKPSRDICQRGTSLTIQCQVDSQVTMMFWYRQQPGQSLTLIATANQGSEATYESGFVIDKFPISRPNLTFSTLTVSNMSPEDSSIYLCSVRITDGYTFGSGTRLTVV.

V is TRBV11-1 and J is TRBJ2-7; perhaps TRBD1 as D (5 bases). The V end lost 5 bases, the J end lost 2 bases, and 13 bases lay between the germline ends. The CDR3 runs 14 residues. Per germline, CDR1 SGHAT and CDR2 FQDESV (reference sequence). The CDR3 region has the DNA TGTGCCAGCAGCCCCACAGGACCCCCCTACGAGCAGTACTTC. Its translation: CASSPTGPPYEQYF.

The rearrangement links TRBV20-1 to TRBJ2-7; 10 bases are a match to TRBD2. Trimming at V came to 7 bases and at J to 0 bases, leaving 9 bases not matched to a gene. The CDR3 contains 15 residues. Germline V gene lookup returns CDR1 DFQATT and CDR2 SNEGSKA (reference sequence). CDR3 bases: TGCAGTGTGGTTAGCGGGAGGCCGAACTCCTACGAGCAGTACTTC. Translation gives CSVVSGRPNSYEQYF.

The rearrangement links TRBV7-2 to TRBJ2-3; 13 bases match TRBD2. From germline, CDR1 is SGHTA and CDR2 FQGNSA. V shed 1 base and J 9 bases; nucleotides not matched to a gene: 10. CDR3 length: 17 residues. The CDR3 spells CASSLEGTSGIPRTQYF. CDR3 coding DNA: TGTGCCAGCAGCTTAGAGGGGACTAGCGGGATCCCGAGGACGCAGTATTTT.

The table lists this clonotype with a few counts. This chain uses TRBV29-1 with TRBJ2-3, with 9 positions matching TRBD2. V shed 2 bases, J shed 1 base, and the junction held 4 bases outside the gene matches. The germline CDR1 and CDR2 sequences are SQVTM and ANQGSEA. The CDR3 totals 15 residues. CDR3 sequence: CSVETRTSGTDTQYF. In DNA form, the CDR3 reads TGCAGCGTTGAAACCCGGACTAGCGGCACAGATACGCAGTATTTT.

A few counts support this clonotype. This chain connects TRBV4-1 to TRBJ1-5; D uncertain. V dropped 0 bases and J dropped 2 bases, with 8 bases sitting between them. Germline V gene lookup returns CDR1 MGHRA and CDR2 YSYEKL. CDR3 length: 15 amino acids. The CDR3 sequence is CASSQEFAGNQPQHF. The CDR3 DNA reads TGCGCCAGCAGCCAAGAATTCGCTGGCAATCAGCCCCAGCATTTT.

This clonotype was recorded a few times. This chain uses TRBV20-1 with TRBJ2-1; the D call may be TRBD1 or TRBD2 (5 bases each). This CDR3 is 12 amino acids long. The V end was cut by 5 bases, the J end by 7 bases, with 12 bases between. In germline, CDR1 is DFQATT, CDR2 SNEGSKA (reference sequence). The CDR3 nucleotides read TGCAGTGCTTGGGACCTGGGAAATGAGCAGTTCTTC. Translated: CSAWDLGNEQFF.

The chain joins TRBV5-1 to TRBJ2-7, with a possible D match to TRBD1 (6 bases). This CDR3 spans 14 amino acids. V was shortened by 0 bases and J by 6 bases, with 13 bases between the two germline ends. Germline V gene lookup returns CDR1 SGHRS and CDR2 YFSETQ. DNA of the CDR3: TGCGCCAGCAGCTTGGGACAGGACCGCGTCGAGCAGTACTTC. Its protein is CASSLGQDRVEQYF.

This clonotype was observed many times. The V and J genes are TRBV4-2 and TRBJ2-3; D unclear. Trimming stripped 0 bases from V and 1 base from J, with 11 bases between. The germline gives CDR1 LGHNA, CDR2 YNFKEQ. CDR3 size: 16 residues. In DNA, the CDR3 is TGTGCCAGCAGCCAAGAGCCGCCCCCCGGCACAGATACGCAGTATTTT. It yields the protein CASSQEPPPGTDTQYF.

This clonotype showed up many times. The chain is built from TRBV6-6 and TRBJ1-5; 8 bases map to TRBD1. Germline V gene data show CDR1 as MNHNY and CDR2 as SVGAGI (reference sequence). After removal of 6 bases from V and 2 bases from J, the junction contained 6 bases not matched to a gene. The CDR3 totals 15 residues. For the CDR3, the DNA is TGTGCCAGCAGCCTGACAGGGGACGGCAATCAGCCCCAGCATTTT. This translates into CASSLTGDGNQPQHF.

This clonotype was recorded a few times. V gene TRBV5-1 combines with J gene TRBJ2-1; TRBD2 is a possible D gene (6 bases). Germline V gene lookup returns CDR1 SGHRS and CDR2 YFSETQ. Trimming removed 4 bases from V and 8 bases from J, with 22 bases in between. This CDR3 contains 16 residues. The CDR3 is CASSRRETRLVDEQFF. In DNA form, the CDR3 reads TGCGCCAGCAGCCGAAGGGAGACTAGACTTGTCGATGAGCAGTTCTTC.

This clonotype was recorded a few times. The CDR3 region has the DNA TGTGCCATCAGTGGCGTAGGGGCGGGAGGGCATGAGCAGTTCTTC. It is translated as CAISGVGAGGHEQFF. The chain carries TRBV10-3 and TRBJ2-1; 9 bases are shared with TRBD2. J gave up 8 bases and V 4 bases, and 9 bases lay outside the gene matches. In germline, CDR1 is ENHRY, CDR2 SYGVKD. This CDR3 is built from 15 residues.

The gene calls are TRBV28 and TRBJ2-3; 12 bases align to TRBD2. The V segment lost 6 bases and the J segment 3 bases; nucleotides outside the gene matches: 16. The CDR3 sequence is 19 residues long. Germline CDR1 MDHEN, CDR2 SYDVKM. The CDR3 region has the DNA TGTGCCAGCAGCTCCTTTATTACCAGACTAGCGGGGGTGACAGATACGCAGTATTTT. Its protein product is CASSSFITRLAGVTDTQYF.